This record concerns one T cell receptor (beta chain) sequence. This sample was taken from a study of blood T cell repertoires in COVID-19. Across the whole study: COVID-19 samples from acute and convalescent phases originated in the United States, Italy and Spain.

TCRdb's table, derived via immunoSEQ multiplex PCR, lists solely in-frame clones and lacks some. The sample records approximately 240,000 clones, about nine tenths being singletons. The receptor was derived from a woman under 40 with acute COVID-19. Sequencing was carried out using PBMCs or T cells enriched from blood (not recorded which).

The CDR3 DNA is TGTGCCAGCAGCTTAGAAGAACGGACTGAAGCTTTCTTT. This codes for CASSLEERTEAFF. The rearrangement links TRBV7-9 to TRBJ1-1; the D is unclear. CDR1 and CDR2 (germline): SEHNR, FQNEAQ (reference sequence). The CDR3 runs 13 residues. Between the trimmed V and J ends, which lost 1 base and 5 bases, there was a span of 8 bases.